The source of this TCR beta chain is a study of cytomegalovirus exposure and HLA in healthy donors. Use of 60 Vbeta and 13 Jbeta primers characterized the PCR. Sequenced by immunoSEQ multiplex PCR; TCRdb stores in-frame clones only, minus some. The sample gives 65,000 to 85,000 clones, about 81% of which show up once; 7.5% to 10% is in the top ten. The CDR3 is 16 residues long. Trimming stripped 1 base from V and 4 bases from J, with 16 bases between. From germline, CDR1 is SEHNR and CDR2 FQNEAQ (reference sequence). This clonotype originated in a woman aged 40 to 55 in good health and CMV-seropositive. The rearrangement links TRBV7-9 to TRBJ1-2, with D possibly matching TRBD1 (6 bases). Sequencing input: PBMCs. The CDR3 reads CASSLGTAIDSYGYTF. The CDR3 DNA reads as TGTGCCAGCAGCTTAGGGACAGCCATCGACAGCTATGGCTACACCTTC.